A single sample is the source of the 2 T cell receptor beta chains below, sequenced in a study of shared clonotypes between healthy human individuals. Naive CD8 isolation took CD45RO-negative cells positively selected for CCR7 and excluded terminally differentiated effector memory CD45RA+ cells. Only in-frame clones appear in the TCRdb table, and some are missing; sequencing was by immunoSEQ multiplex PCR. The data contain around 600,000 clones, 95% of them singletons. The sequenced sample consisted of naive CD8+ T cells sorted from blood. The receptor source for this set is a woman under 40 in good health.

This clone appeared once. The V call is TRBV7-9, the J call TRBJ2-2; D not certain. CDR1 and CDR2 (germline): SEHNR, FQNEAQ (reference sequence). V lost 3 bases to trimming and J lost 3 bases, with 2 bases between them. This CDR3 has 12 residues. The CDR3 nucleotides are TGTGCCAGCAGCTTTTACACCGGGGAGCTGTTTTTT. This gives the protein CASSFYTGELFF.

V gene TRBV30 combines with J gene TRBJ2-7, with TRBD1 as a possible D gene (6 bases). Germline-derived CDR1 and CDR2 are GTSNPN and SVGIG (reference sequence). V lost 5 bases and J 5 bases, leaving 10 bases between the germline ends. The CDR3 has 11 amino acids. The CDR3 sequence: CAWSSGDEQYF. The CDR3 region has the DNA TGTGCCTGGTCCTCAGGGGACGAGCAGTACTTC.